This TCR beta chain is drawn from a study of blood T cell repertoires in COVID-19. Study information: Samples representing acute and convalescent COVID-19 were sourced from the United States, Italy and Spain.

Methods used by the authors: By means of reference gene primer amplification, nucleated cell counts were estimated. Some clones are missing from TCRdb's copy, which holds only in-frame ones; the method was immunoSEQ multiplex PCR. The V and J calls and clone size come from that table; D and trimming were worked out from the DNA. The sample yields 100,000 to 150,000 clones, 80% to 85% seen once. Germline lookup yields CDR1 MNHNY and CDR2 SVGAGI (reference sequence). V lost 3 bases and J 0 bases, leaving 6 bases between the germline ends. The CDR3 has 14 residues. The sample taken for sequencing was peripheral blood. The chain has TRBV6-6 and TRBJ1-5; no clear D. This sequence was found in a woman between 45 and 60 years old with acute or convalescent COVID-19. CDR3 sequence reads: CASSYGSSNQPQHF. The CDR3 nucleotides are TGTGCCAGCAGTTATGGTAGTAGCAATCAGCCCCAGCATTTT.